The next 9 T cell receptor beta chains were all read from a single sample in a study of control samples from healthy donors and cancer patients. TCRdb's table, derived via immunoSEQ multiplex PCR, lists solely in-frame clones and lacks some. The profile shows 45,000 to 60,000 clones, roughly 94% of them singletons. Material for sequencing was blood. Receptor source: a young man in good health.

This clone was detected only once. The chain carries TRBV9 and TRBJ2-2, with 7 positions matching TRBD1. V lost 4 bases to trimming and J lost 3 bases; unmatched junction nucleotides: 9. The germline V gene encodes CDR1 SGDLS and CDR2 YYNGEE. This CDR3 has 16 residues. DNA for the CDR3: TGTGCCAGCAGCCCTCGACAGGGTAGGGACACCGGGGAGCTGTTTTTT. Its protein product is CASSPRQGRDTGELFF.

This rearrangement joins TRBV7-9 to TRBJ2-1; a weak D match, TRBD2 (7 bases). Germline V gene data show CDR1 as SEHNR and CDR2 as FQNEAQ (reference sequence). Trimming shortened V by 5 bases and J by 6 bases, and 20 bases separated the two germline ends. The CDR3 consists of 16 residues. The CDR3 here is CASSPRGGGMSNEQFF. The CDR3, as DNA: TGTGCCAGCAGCCCTAGGGGGGGCGGGATGAGCAATGAGCAGTTCTTC.

The chain has TRBV27 and TRBJ1-4; D uncertain. The germline V gene encodes CDR1 MNHEY and CDR2 SMNVEV (reference sequence). The CDR3 runs to 14 residues. V lost 3 bases and J 6 bases, leaving 11 bases between the germline ends. The CDR3 loop is CASSFVGGDEKLFF. CDR3 nucleotides: TGTGCCAGCAGTTTTGTGGGCGGAGATGAAAAACTGTTTTTT.

J is TRBJ2-3 and V is TRBV5-1, with 16 bases matching TRBD2. The CDR3 is 18 residues long. Trimming removed 3 bases from V and 1 base from J; junction bases left unmatched: 5. Germline assignment: CDR1 SGHRS and CDR2 YFSETQ. The CDR3: CASSWGTSGRDGTDTQYF. CDR3 DNA: TGCGCCAGCAGCTGGGGGACTAGCGGGAGGGACGGCACAGATACGCAGTATTTT.

The V call is TRBV4-1, the J call TRBJ1-2, with D tentatively TRBD1 (5 bases). Germline CDR1 is MGHRA and CDR2 is YSYEKL. V lost 0 bases, J lost 4 bases, and 9 bases lay in between. The CDR3 contains 14 residues. CDR3 in DNA: TGCGCCAGCAGCCAAGAATCGGGGACCTATGGCTACACCTTC. It is translated as CASSQESGTYGYTF.

This rearrangement joins TRBV15 to TRBJ2-7; 9 bases agree with TRBD2. Per germline, CDR1 LNHNV and CDR2 YYDKDF (reference sequence). The V segment lost 5 bases and the J segment 5 bases; nucleotides outside the gene matches: 22. This CDR3 comprises 19 residues. The DNA for the CDR3 is TGTGCCACCAGCGGACCTCTCTTGGGCGGGAGGGCCGGAAGTCACGAGCAGTACTTC. This sequence encodes CATSGPLLGGRAGSHEQYF.

The CDR3 bases are TGCAGTGGGGGGGGCAACTATGGCTACACCTTC. Translated, it gives CSGGGNYGYTF. The gene calls are TRBV20-1 and TRBJ1-2; D is perhaps TRBD1 (6 bases). The germline V and J ends were trimmed by 7 bases and 2 bases, with 8 bases remaining between them. The length of the CDR3 is 11 residues. Looked up from germline, CDR1 is DFQATT and CDR2 is SNEGSKA (reference sequence).

The rearrangement links TRBV11-2 to TRBJ1-1; 11 nucleotides line up with TRBD1. Germline loops: CDR1 SGHAT, CDR2 FQNNGV. After removal of 5 bases from V and 3 bases from J, the junction contained 17 bases not matched to a gene. The CDR3 loop spans 19 amino acids. The CDR3 sequence: CASSLGGTGGQKIYTEAFF. The CDR3 nucleotides are TGTGCCAGCAGCCTTGGCGGGACAGGGGGACAAAAGATTTACACTGAAGCTTTCTTT.

This clone has a single count. The chain couples TRBV7-2 to TRBJ2-3, with a tentative D call TRBD2 (5 bases). From germline, CDR1 is SGHTA and CDR2 FQGNSA. With 5 bases removed from V and 4 bases from J, the gap between germline ends came to 10 bases. The CDR3 is 13 amino acids. The CDR3: CASSPGGSDTQYF. Here the CDR3 DNA reads TGTGCCAGCAGCCCAGGAGGTTCAGATACGCAGTATTTT.